This T cell receptor beta chain was captured in a study of post-analysis software for immune sequencing data. cDNA libraries of TCR beta carried unique molecular identifiers. When about 0.95 to 10 million T cells were used, they gave a few hundred thousand cDNA molecules. TCRdb re-derived calls from the PCR reads in MiXCR, one entry per CDR3 protein. The sample records some 890,000 distinct CDR3 sequences, roughly half being singletons. CDR1 SNHLY and CDR2 FYNNEI come from the germline V gene. The CDR3 extends over 15 amino acids. V was clipped by 7 bases and J by 3 bases; unmatched bases: 7. This clonotype has more than one count but fewer than ten. Its antigen remains unknown. Study conclusions and caveats: With TRBV5-6, TRBV5-1 and TRBV20-1 included, about 5 TRBV segments were more frequent in patients than in controls.

The sequenced sample was blood. This sequence originates from a girl aged 10 to 17 with multiple sclerosis. This chain links TRBV2 with TRBJ2-7, with 12 bases that match TRBD1. The CDR3 nucleotides are TGTGCCAGCATTGAGGGGACAGGGGGCTTCTACGAGCAGTACTTC. It yields the protein CASIEGTGGFYEQYF.